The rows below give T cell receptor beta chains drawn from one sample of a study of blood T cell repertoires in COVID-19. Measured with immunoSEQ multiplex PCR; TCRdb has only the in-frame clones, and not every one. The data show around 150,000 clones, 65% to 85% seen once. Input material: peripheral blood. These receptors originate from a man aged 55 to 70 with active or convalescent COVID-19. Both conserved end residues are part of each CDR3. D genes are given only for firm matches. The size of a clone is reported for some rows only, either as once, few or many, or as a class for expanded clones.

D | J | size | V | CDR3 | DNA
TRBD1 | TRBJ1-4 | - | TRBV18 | CASSPNQGANEKLFF | TGTGCCAGCTCACCGAATCAGGGGGCGAATGAAAAACTGTTTTTT
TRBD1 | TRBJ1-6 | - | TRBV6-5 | CASTVGQGLSPLHF | TGTGCCAGCACGGTGGGACAGGGTCTCTCACCCCTCCACTTT
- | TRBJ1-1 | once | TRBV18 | CASSPAQGNTEAFF | TGTGCCAGCTCACCAGCCCAGGGAAACACTGAAGCTTTCTTT
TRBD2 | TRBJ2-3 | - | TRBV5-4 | CASTQGAGRVTDTQYF | TGTGCCAGCACGCAGGGTGCGGGGAGGGTCACAGATACGCAGTATTTT
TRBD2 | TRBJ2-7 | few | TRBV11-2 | CASSSTLAGGNYEQYF | TGTGCCAGCAGCTCGACTCTAGCGGGTGGTAACTACGAGCAGTACTTC
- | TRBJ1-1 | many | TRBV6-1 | CASSDGGTMFTEAFF | TGTGCCAGCAGTGATGGGGGGACCATGTTCACTGAAGCTTTCTTT
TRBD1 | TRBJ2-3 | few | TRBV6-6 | CASSTKTGKTDTQYF | TGTGCCAGCAGTACCAAGACAGGGAAGACAGATACGCAGTATTTT
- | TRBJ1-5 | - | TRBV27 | CASPGGGGEGGSNQPQHF | TGTGCCAGCCCGGGGGGAGGGGGAGAGGGAGGGAGCAATCAGCCCCAGCATTTT
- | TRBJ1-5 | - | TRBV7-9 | CASSREGEGNQPQHF | TGTGCCAGCAGCCGGGAGGGTGAGGGCAATCAGCCCCAGCATTTT
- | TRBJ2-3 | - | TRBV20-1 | CSARAGDTQYF | TGCAGTGCACGGGCGGGAGATACGCAGTATTTT
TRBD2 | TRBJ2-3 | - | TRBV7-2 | CATTSGLDTDTQYF | TGTGCCACCACCTCGGGACTAGACACAGATACGCAGTATTTT
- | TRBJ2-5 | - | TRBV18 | CASSPPSLQETQYF | TGTGCCAGCTCACCCCCTTCTTTACAAGAGACCCAGTACTTC
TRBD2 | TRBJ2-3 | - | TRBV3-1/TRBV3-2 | CASSQDIQRGVVWDTQYF | TGTGCCAGCAGCCAAGATATCCAGCGGGGGGTCGTTTGGGATACGCAGTATTTT
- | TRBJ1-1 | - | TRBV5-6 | CASSLPGRGEAFF | TGTGCCAGCAGCTTGCCAGGAAGGGGTGAAGCTTTCTTT
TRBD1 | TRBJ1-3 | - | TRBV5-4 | CASSQRTGMGNTIYF | TGTGCCAGCAGCCAACGGACAGGGATGGGAAACACCATATATTTT
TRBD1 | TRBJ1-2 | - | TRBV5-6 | CASSSGQVYGYTF | TGTGCCAGCAGCTCGGGACAGGTCTATGGCTACACCTTC
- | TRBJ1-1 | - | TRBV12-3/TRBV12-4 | CASSSGVTEAFF | TGTGCCAGCAGTTCAGGGGTGACTGAAGCTTTCTTT
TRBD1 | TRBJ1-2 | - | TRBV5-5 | CASSLGQGTIIYGYTF | TGTGCCAGCAGCTTGGGACAGGGCACGATAATCTATGGCTACACCTTC
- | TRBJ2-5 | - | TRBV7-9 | CASSLVGRQPRVGETQYF | TGTGCCAGCAGCTTAGTCGGGAGACAGCCGAGGGTTGGTGAGACCCAGTACTTC
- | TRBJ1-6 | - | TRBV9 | CASSEDSYNSPLHF | TGTGCCAGCTCCGAAGACAGCTATAATTCACCCCTCCACTTT
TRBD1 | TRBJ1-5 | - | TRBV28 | CASSSLTGNNQPQHF | TGTGCCAGCAGTTCCCTGACAGGGAACAATCAGCCCCAGCATTTT
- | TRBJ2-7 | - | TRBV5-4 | CASSRFHEQYF | TGTGCCAGCAGCCGTTTCCACGAGCAGTACTTC
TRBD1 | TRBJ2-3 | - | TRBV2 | CASRGGQVVTDTQYF | TGTGCCAGCAGGGGCGGACAGGTGGTCACAGATACGCAGTATTTT
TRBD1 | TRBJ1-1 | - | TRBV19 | CASSTYSGTGITEAFF | TGTGCCAGTAGTACTTATTCCGGGACAGGGATCACTGAAGCTTTCTTT
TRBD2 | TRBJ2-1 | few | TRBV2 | CASSEARRAPGRRGGRARNEQFF | TGTGCCAGCAGTGAAGCACGTCGGGCACCGGGTAGGAGAGGCGGGAGGGCGCGCAATGAGCAGTTCTTC
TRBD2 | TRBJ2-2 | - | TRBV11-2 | CASSLIAGSTTGELFF | TGTGCCAGCAGCCTCATAGCGGGGAGTACCACCGGGGAGCTGTTTTTT
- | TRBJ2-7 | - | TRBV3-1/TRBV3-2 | CASSRGHPTYEQYF | TGTGCCAGCAGCCGGGGCCACCCCACCTACGAGCAGTACTTC
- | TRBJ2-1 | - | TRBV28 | CASTEYSYNEQFF | TGTGCCAGTACAGAATACTCCTACAATGAGCAGTTCTTC
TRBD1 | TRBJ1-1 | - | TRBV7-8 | CASSLVAQGGTEAFF | TGTGCCAGCAGCTTAGTCGCCCAGGGGGGCACTGAAGCTTTCTTT
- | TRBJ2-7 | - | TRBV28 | CASNGGYEQYF | TGTGCCAGCAATGGAGGCTACGAGCAGTACTTC
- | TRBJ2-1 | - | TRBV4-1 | CASSQGLAGTYNEQFF | TGCGCCAGCAGCCAAGGTTTGGCGGGGACCTACAATGAGCAGTTCTTC
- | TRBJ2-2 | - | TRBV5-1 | CASSLDGGLSLPNTGELFF | TGCGCCAGCAGCTTAGATGGCGGACTTTCTTTACCGAACACCGGGGAGCTGTTTTTT
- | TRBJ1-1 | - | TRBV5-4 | CASSLIRGTDTEAFF | TGTGCCAGCAGCTTGATCCGGGGGACGGACACTGAAGCTTTCTTT
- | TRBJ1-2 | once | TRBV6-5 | CASSTPSYGYTF | TGTGCCAGCAGTACCCCCAGCTATGGCTACACCTTC
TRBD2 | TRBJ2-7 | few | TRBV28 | CASSLLAASGTYEQYF | TGTGCCAGCAGTTTATTGGCGGCTAGCGGGACATACGAGCAGTACTTC
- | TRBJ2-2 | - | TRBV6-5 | CASSPSTGELFF | TGTGCCAGCAGTCCGTCGACCGGGGAGCTGTTTTTT
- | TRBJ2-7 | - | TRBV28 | CATTDSPPYEQYF | TGTGCCACAACGGACAGCCCCCCCTACGAGCAGTACTTC
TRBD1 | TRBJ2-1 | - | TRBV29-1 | CSVELGLRTGRTYNEQFF | TGCAGCGTTGAACTAGGCCTTCGGACAGGGAGAACCTACAATGAGCAGTTCTTC
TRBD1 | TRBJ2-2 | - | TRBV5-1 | CASSLGQGDTGELFF | TGCGCCAGCAGCTTGGGACAGGGAGACACCGGGGAGCTGTTTTTT
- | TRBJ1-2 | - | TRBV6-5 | CASSLSHTRGYTF | TGTGCCAGCAGCCTATCGCATACTAGGGGCTACACCTTC
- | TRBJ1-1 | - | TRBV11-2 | CASSLGGQPTEAFF | TGTGCCAGCAGCTTAGGGGGACAACCCACTGAAGCTTTCTTT
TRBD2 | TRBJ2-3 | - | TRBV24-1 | CATSDPGGRGDYTDTQYF | TGTGCCACCAGTGACCCTGGGGGGCGGGGGGATTACACAGATACGCAGTATTTT
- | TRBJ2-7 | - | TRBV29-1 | CSVEVVQGGEQYF | TGCAGCGTTGAAGTGGTACAGGGTGGCGAGCAGTACTTC